The source of this T cell receptor (beta chain) is a study of radiotherapy plus CTLA-4 blockade in lung cancer. Study information: Across the patients, objective responses occurred in approximately 18%, and disease control in roughly 31%.

It was focal radiation plus CTLA-4 blockade with ipilimumab that patients with chemo-refractory metastatic non-small-cell lung cancer received. Profiling relied on immunoSEQ multiplex PCR, and the TCRdb table lists in-frame clones only, not all of them. In the table there are about 80,000 clones, 84% of which are singletons. The junction had 8 bases not matched to a gene; V was cut back by 3 bases and J by 1 base. The CDR3 length is 16 residues. Germline V gene data show CDR1 as SGDLS and CDR2 as YYNGEE. The source is a human donor with non-small cell lung cancer who had stable disease on radiotherapy plus ipilimumab. This chain uses TRBV9 with TRBJ2-5; the match to TRBD2 covers 8 bases. The input for sequencing was peripheral blood, taken from a patient treated with radiotherapy plus ipilimumab. The CDR3 region has the DNA TGTGCCAGCAGCGCTAGCCTAACTAGCGGCCAAGAGACCCAGTACTTC. This translates into CASSASLTSGQETQYF. Complete variable domain (other parts from reference TRBV9 and TRBJ2-5): DSGVTQTPKHLITATGQRVTLRCSPRSGDLSVYWYQQSLDQGLQFLIQYYNGEERAKGNILERFSAQQFPDLHSELNLSSLELGDSALYFCASSASLTSGQETQYFGPGTRLLVL.